The entry below describes one T cell receptor (beta chain). Here immunoSEQ multiplex PCR was the method, and the copy in TCRdb shows in-frame clones only, minus some. The sample holds about 320,000 clones, approximately 90% seen once. These data originate in a study of blood T cell repertoires in COVID-19. The sample taken for sequencing was PBMCs or T cells enriched from blood (not recorded which). The receptor was isolated from a woman aged 30 to 39 who had recovered from COVID-19.

The chain's CDR3 is CASSESFYEQYF. In nucleotides, the CDR3 is TGTGCCAGCAGTGAAAGCTTTTACGAGCAGTACTTC. The chain links TRBV6-1 to TRBJ2-7, with D unresolved. CDR1 is MNHNS, CDR2 SASEGT, per germline. The CDR3 length is 12 residues. V lost 2 bases, J lost 4 bases, and 6 bases lay in between.